This T cell receptor (beta chain) was retrieved from a study of blood T cell repertoires in COVID-19. About the study: Sample material is recorded as cDNA or gDNA derived from T cells, B-cell-depleted T cells, or PBMCs.

Germline V gene data show CDR1 as MGHRA and CDR2 as YSYEKL. V lost 0 bases and J lost 8; bases outside the gene matches: 6. This CDR3 region has 14 residues. In the original workflow: How many nucleated cells were present was estimated from reference gene primer amplification. The table came from immunoSEQ multiplex PCR; TCRdb's copy has only in-frame clones and leaves some out. The V and J calls and clone size are taken from that table; D and trimming were inferred from the DNA. Of about 97,000 clones in the sample, 84% are singletons; the top ten hold roughly 4%. Sequencing was performed on peripheral blood. This chain links TRBV4-1 with TRBJ1-2; TRBD1 matches 7 bases. The TCR sequence derives from a human donor in a cohort sampled during active COVID-19. The DNA of the CDR3 is TGCGCCAGCAGCCAAGAATCAGGGGGGTCGGGCTACACCTTC. This codes for CASSQESGGSGYTF.